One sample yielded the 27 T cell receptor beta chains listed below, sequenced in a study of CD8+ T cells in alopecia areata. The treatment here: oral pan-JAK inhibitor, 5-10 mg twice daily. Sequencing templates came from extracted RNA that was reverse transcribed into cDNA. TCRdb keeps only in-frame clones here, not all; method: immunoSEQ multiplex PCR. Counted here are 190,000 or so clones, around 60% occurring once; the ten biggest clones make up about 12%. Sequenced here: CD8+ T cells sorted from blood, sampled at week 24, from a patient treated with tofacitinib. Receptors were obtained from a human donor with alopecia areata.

CDR3 loop: CASSPPLETQYF. In nucleotides, the CDR3 is TGTGCCAGCAGCCCCCCCCTGGAGACCCAGTACTTC. The genes are TRBV7-9 and TRBJ2-5; D is unclear. The CDR3 sequence is 12 residues long. From germline, CDR1 is SEHNR and CDR2 FQNEAQ (reference sequence). Deletions cut 5 bases from V and 5 bases from J, with 9 bases between.

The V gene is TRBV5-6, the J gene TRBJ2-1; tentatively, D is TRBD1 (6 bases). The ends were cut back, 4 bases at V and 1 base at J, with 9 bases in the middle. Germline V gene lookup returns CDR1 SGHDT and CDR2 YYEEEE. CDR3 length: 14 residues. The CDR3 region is CASSGGGSYNEQFF. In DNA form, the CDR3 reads TGTGCCAGCAGCGGGGGCGGGTCCTACAATGAGCAGTTCTTC.

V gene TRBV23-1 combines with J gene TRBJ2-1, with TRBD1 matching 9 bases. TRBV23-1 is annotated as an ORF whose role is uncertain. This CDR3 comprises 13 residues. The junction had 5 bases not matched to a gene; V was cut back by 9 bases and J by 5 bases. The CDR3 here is CASGGQGNNEQFF. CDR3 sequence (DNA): TGCGCCAGTGGGGGACAGGGAAACAATGAGCAGTTCTTC.

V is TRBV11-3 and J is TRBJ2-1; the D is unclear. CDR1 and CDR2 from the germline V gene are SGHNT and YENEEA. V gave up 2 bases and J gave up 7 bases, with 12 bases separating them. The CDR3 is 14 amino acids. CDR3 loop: CASSLFGVGNEQFF. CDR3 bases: TGTGCCAGCAGCTTATTTGGGGTGGGAAATGAGCAGTTCTTC. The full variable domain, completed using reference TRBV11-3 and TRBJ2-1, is EAGVVQSPRYKIIEKKQPVAFWCNPISGHNTLYWYLQNLGQGPELLIRYENEEAVDDSQLPKDRFSAERLKGVDSTLKIQPAELGDSAVYLCASSLFGVGNEQFFGPGTRLTVL.

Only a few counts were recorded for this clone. The CDR3 DNA sequence: TGTGCCAGCAGCCCCTTTAGTAGGACCGGGGAGCTGTTTTTT. Its protein is CASSPFSRTGELFF. This chain connects TRBV13 to TRBJ2-2; unclear D gene. The CDR3 is 14 amino acids. Trimming shortened V by 5 bases and J by 5 bases, and 12 bases separated the two germline ends. The germline V gene has CDR1 PRHDT and CDR2 FYEKMQ (reference sequence).

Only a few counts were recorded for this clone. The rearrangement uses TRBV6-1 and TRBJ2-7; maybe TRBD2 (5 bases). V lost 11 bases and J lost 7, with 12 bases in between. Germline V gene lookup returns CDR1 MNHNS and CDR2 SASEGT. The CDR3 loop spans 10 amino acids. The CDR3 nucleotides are TGTGCCGCCGACTCGGGGGAGCAGTACTTC. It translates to CAADSGEQYF.

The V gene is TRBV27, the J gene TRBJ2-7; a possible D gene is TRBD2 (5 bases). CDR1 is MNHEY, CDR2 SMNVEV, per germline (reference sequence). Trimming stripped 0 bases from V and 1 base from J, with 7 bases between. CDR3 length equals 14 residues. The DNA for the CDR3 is TGTGCCAGCAGTTTATCGCCGGGGTCCTACGAGCAGTACTTC. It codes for CASSLSPGSYEQYF.

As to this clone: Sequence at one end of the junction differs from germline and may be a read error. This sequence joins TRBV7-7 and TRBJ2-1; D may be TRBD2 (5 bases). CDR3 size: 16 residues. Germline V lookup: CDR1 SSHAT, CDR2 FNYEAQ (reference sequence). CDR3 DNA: TGTGCTAGCAGCTTAGGTCTAGAGCGGCCGTACAATGAGCAGTTCTTC. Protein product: CASSLGLERPYNEQFF.

CDR3 bases: TGTGCCTGCCGAGACCAACTTTCGGGCTACGAGCAGTACTTC. Translated: CACRDQLSGYEQYF. This rearrangement joins TRBV30 to TRBJ2-7; D call uncertain. Trimming pared 6 bases from V and 3 bases from J, leaving 18 bases between. CDR3 size: 14 residues. Germline assignment: CDR1 GTSNPN and CDR2 SVGIG (reference sequence).

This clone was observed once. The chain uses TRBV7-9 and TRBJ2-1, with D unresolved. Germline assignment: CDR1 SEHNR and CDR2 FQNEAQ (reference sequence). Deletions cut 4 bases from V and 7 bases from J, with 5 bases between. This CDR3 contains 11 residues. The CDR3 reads CASSSKNEQFF. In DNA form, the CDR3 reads TGTGCCAGCAGCTCGAAGAATGAGCAGTTCTTC.

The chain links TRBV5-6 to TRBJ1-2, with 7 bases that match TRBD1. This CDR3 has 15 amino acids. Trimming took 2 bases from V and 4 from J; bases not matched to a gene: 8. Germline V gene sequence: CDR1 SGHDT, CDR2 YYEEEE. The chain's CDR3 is CASSFGQVWAYGYTF. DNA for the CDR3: TGTGCCAGCAGCTTTGGACAGGTTTGGGCCTATGGCTACACCTTC.

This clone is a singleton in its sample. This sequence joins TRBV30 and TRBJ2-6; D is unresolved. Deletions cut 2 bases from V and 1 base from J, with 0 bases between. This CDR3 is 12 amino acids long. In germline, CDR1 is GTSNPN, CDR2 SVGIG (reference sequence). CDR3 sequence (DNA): TGTGCCTGGAGTTCTGGGGCCAACGTCCTGACTTTC. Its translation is CAWSSGANVLTF. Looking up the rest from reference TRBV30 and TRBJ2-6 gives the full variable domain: SQTIHQWPATLVQPVGSPLSLECTVEGTSNPNLYWYRQAAGRGLQLLFYSVGIGQISSEVPQNLSASRPQDRQFILSSKKLLLSDSGFYLCAWSSGANVLTFGAGSRLTVL.

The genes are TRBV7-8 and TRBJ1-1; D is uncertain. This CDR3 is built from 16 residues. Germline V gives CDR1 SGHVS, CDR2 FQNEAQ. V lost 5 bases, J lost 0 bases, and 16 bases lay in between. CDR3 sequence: CASSGPPWAMNTEAFF. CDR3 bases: TGTGCCAGCAGCGGACCTCCTTGGGCAATGAACACTGAAGCTTTCTTT. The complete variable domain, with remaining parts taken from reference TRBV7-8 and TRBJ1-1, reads GAGVSQSPRYKVAKRGQDVALRCDPISGHVSLFWYQQALGQGPEFLTYFQNEAQLDKSGLPSDRFFAERPEGSVSTLKIQRTQQEDSAVYLCASSGPPWAMNTEAFFGQGTRLTVV.

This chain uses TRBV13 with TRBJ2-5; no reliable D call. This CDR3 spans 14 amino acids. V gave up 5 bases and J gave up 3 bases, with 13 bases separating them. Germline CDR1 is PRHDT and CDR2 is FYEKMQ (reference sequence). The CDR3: CASSPFAKKETQYF. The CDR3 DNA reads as TGTGCCAGCAGCCCATTCGCTAAAAAAGAGACCCAGTACTTC. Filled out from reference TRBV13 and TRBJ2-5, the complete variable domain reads AAGVIQSPRHLIKEKRETATLKCYPIPRHDTVYWYQQGPGQDPQFLISFYEKMQSDKGSIPDRFSAQQFSDYHSELNMSSLELGDSALYFCASSPFAKKETQYFGPGTRLLVL.

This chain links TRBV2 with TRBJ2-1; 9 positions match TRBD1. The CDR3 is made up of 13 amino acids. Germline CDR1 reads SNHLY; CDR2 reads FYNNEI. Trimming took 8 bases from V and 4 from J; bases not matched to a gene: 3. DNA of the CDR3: TGTGCCAGCGTAGGACAGGGGTACAATGAGCAGTTCTTC. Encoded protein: CASVGQGYNEQFF.

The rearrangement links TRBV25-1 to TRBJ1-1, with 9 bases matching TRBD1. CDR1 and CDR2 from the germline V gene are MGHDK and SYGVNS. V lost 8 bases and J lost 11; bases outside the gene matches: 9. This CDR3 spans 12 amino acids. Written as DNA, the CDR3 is TGTGCCAGCGGGGGACAGGGCATGCAGGCTTTCTTT. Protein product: CASGGQGMQAFF.

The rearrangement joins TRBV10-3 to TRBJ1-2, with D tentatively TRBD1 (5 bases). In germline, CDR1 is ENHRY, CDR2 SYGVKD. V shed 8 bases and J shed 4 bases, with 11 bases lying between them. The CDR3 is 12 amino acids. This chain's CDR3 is CAIGGESYGYTF. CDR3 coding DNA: TGTGCCATCGGGGGAGAGAGCTATGGCTACACCTTC.

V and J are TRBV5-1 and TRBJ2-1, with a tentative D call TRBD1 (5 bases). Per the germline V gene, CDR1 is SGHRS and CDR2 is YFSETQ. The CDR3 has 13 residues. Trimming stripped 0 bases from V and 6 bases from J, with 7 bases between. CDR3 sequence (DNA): TGCGCCAGCAGCTTGGACAGGTTCAATGAGCAGTTCTTC. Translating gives CASSLDRFNEQFF.

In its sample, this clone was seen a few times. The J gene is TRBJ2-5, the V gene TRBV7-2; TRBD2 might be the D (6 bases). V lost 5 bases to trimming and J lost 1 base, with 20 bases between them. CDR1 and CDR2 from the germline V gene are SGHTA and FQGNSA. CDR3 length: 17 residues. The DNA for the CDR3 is TGTGCCAGCAGCCGCACCCGCCCGGGGGACTTCCAAGAGACCCAGTACTTC. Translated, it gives CASSRTRPGDFQETQYF.

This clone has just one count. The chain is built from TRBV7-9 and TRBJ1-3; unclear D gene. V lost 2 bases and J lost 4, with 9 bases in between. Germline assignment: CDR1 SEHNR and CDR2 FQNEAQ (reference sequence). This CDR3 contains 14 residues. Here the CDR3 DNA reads TGTGCCAGCAGCTTAATTACGGGAGGAAACACCATATATTTT. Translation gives CASSLITGGNTIYF.

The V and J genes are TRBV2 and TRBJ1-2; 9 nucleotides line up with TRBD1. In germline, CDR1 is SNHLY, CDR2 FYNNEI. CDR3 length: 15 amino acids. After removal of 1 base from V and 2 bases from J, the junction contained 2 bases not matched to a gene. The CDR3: CASSEGGQGNYGYTF. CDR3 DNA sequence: TGTGCCAGCAGTGAAGGGGGACAGGGAAACTATGGCTACACCTTC.

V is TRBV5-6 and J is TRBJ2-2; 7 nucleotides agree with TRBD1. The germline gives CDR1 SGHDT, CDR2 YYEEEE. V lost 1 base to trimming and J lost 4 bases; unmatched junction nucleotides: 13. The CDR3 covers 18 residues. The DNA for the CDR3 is TGTGCCAGCAGCTTGTCCCTCCAGGGGGTTTGGGGCACCGGGGAGCTGTTTTTT. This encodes CASSLSLQGVWGTGELFF.

As DNA, the CDR3 is TGCGCCAGCAGCTTTAGACAGGGGATGTACGAGCAGTACTTC. Its translation is CASSFRQGMYEQYF. The gene calls are TRBV5-1 and TRBJ2-7; 8 bases map to TRBD1. The CDR3 has 14 amino acids. Germline assignment: CDR1 SGHRS and CDR2 YFSETQ. V lost 2 bases, J lost 4 bases, and 5 bases stayed unmatched.

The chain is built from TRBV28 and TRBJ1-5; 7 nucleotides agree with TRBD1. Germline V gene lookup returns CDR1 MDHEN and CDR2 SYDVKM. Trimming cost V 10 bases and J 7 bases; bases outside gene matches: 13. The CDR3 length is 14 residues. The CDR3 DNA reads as TGTGCCATACAAAACAGGGGTCGAGGGCAGCCCCAGCATTTT. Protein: CAIQNRGRGQPQHF.

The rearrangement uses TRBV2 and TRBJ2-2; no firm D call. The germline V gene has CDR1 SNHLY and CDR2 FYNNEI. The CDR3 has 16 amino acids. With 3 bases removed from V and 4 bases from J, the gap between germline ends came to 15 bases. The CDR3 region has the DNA TGTGCCAGCAGTGATGGCCAATTGGTAACCACCGGGGAGCTGTTTTTT. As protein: CASSDGQLVTTGELFF. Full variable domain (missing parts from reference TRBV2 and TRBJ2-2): EPEVTQTPSHQVTQMGQEVILRCVPISNHLYFYWYRQILGQKVEFLVSFYNNEISEKSEIFDDQFSVERPDGSNFTLKIRSTKLEDSAMYFCASSDGQLVTTGELFFGEGSRLTVL.

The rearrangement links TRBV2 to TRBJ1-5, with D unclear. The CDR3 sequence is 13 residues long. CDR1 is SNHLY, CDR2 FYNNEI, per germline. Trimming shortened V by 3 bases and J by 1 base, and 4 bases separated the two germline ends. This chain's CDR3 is CASSEGSNQPQHF. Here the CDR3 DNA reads TGTGCCAGCAGTGAGGGCAGCAATCAGCCCCAGCATTTT.

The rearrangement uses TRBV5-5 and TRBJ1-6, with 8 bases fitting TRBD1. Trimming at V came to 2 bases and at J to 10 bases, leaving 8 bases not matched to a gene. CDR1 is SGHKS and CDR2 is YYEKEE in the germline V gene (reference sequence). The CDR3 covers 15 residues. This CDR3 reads CASSLADRERSPLHF. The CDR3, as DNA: TGTGCCAGCAGCTTAGCGGACAGGGAGAGGTCACCCCTCCACTTT.